Described below is a single TCR beta chain sequence and its context. Method: immunoSEQ multiplex PCR; TCRdb's copy keeps in-frame clones and lacks some. The sample lists roughly 120,000 clones; roughly 84% were seen once. Second doses that came at about 4 or about 12 weeks were put together. This entry belongs to a study of T cell responses to AZD1222 COVID-19 vaccine. The V and J ends lost 1 base and 1 base respectively, with 17 bases between them. CDR1 is SGHDT and CDR2 is YYEEEE in the germline V gene. The CDR3 consists of 17 residues. V and J are TRBV5-6 and TRBJ2-5; the D is unclear. Sequences were derived from peripheral blood, sampled 28 days after the second AZD1222 dose. The sequence came from an adult who received the AZD1222 COVID-19 vaccine. DNA of the CDR3: TGTGCCAGCAGCTTGCTCGGGCAAGAGGAATCCCAAGAGACCCAGTACTTC. Its protein product is CASSLLGQEESQETQYF.